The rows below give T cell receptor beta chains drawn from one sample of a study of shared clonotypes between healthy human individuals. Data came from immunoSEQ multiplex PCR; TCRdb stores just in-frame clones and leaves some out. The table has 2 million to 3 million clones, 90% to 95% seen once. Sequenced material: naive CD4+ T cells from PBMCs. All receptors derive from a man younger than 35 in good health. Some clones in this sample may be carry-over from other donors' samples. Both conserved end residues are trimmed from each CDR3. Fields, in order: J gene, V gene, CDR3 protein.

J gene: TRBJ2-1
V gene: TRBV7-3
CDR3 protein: ASSPFVGGRNNEQF

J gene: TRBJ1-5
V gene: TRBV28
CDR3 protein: ASTLAGDPQPQH

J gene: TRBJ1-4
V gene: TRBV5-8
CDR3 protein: ASSLTGQGATNEKLF

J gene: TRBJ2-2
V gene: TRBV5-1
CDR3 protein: ASSLYQGGNGELF

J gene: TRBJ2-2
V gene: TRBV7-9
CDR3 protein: ASSPRLAGGHTNTGELF

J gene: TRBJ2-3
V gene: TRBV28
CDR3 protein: ASSTGLARTSTDTQY

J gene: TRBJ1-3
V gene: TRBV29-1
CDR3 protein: SVVGQPSSGNTIY

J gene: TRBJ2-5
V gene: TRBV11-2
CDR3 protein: ASSFRGGLAGKETQY

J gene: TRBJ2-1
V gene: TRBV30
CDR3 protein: AWRGREREQF

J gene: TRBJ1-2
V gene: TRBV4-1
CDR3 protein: ASSQLGQSSGYT

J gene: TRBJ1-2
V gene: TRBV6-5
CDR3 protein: ASRLGTQGFYGYT

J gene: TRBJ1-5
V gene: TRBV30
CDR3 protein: APKGGKIPPQH

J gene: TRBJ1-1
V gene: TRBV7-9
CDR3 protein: ASTRTLNTEAF

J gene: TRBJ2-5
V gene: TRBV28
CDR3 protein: ASSFLPGRETQY

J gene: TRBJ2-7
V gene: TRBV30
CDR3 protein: ACTLGGYEQY

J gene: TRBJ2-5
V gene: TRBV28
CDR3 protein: ASSSPAETQETQY

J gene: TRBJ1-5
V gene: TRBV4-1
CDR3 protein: ASSQGSTSSNQPQH

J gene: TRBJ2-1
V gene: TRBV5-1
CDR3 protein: ASSFSGSSYNEQF

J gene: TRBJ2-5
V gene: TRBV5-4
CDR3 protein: ASSSRTGGETQY

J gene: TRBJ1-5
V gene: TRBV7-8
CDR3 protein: ASSSGTVRNQPQH

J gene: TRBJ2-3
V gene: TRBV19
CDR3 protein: ASSMYQGVGTDTQY

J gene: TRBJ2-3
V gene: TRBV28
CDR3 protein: ASSDQGQGRTDTQY

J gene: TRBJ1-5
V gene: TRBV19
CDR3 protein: ASSIVGRGGQPQH

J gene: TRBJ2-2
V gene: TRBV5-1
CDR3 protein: ASSLKGADTGELF

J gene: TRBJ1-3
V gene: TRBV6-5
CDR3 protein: ASSLRTGSVGNTIY

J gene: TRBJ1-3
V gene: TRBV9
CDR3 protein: ASSPGTGLSGNTIY

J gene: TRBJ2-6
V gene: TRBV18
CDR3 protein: ASSQVAGGRSGANVLT

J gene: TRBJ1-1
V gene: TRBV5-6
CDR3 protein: ASSNSHRAQNTEAF

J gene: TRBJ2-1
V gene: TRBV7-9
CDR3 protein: ASSSPGTSNHEQF

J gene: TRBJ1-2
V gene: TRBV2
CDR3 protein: ASSDSQSPYGYT

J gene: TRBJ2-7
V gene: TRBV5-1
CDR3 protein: ASGRTSDYEQY

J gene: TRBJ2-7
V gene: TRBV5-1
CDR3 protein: ASSYATGPVTYEQY

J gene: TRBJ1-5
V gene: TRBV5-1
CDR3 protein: ASSLGGYSNQPQH

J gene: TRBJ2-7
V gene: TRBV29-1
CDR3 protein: SVESRRGTYEQY

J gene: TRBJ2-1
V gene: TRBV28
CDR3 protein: ASSRFWGGGHNEQF

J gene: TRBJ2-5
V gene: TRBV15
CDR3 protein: ATGRAPGETQY

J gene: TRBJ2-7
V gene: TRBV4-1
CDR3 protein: ASSLGGRGEQY

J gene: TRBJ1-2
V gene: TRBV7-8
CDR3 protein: ASSLFLGGYGYT

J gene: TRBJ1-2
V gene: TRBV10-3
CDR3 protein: AIRPGQGDGYT

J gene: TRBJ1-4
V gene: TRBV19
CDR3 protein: ASPQDRGRKEKLF

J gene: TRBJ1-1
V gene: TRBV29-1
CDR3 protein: SVKMNTEAF

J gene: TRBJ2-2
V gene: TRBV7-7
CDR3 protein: ASSLRPRGQGANTGELF

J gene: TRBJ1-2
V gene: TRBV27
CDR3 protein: ASRRTLGQTGGYT

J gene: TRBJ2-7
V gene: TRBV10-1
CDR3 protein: ASSESRKAERGTTVSYEQY

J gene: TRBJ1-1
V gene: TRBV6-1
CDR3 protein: ASSSQLVGAEAF

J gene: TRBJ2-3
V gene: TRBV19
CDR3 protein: ASSGSGGTDTQY

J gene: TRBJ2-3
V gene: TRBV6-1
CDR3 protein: ASSARGQWTDTQY

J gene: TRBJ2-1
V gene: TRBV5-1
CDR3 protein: ASSQRADSYNEQF

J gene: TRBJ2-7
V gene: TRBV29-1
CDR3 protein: SVALPQGPYEQY

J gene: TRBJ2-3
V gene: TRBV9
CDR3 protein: ASSVRLAGADTQY